The 3 T cell receptor beta chains reported below all come from one sample, sequenced in a study of blood T cell repertoires in COVID-19. Profiling relied on immunoSEQ multiplex PCR, and the TCRdb table lists in-frame clones only, not all of them. The sample includes some 66,000 clones, 70% to 90% of them seen just once. Sequencing was performed on peripheral blood. The receptors were sampled from a man aged 45-60 years with active COVID-19.

The chain recombines TRBV18 with TRBJ2-7; tentative D call: TRBD1 (6 bases). V was shortened by 3 bases and J by 5 bases, with 17 bases between the two germline ends. Germline V gene data show CDR1 as KGHSH and CDR2 as LQKENI. The CDR3 totals 15 residues. CDR3 bases: TGTGCCAGCTCACCCCGGGACACGGGTTCGGACGAGCAGTACTTC. It encodes CASSPRDTGSDEQYF.

The CDR3 sequence: CASSRSTSGAADTQYF. In nucleotides, the CDR3 is TGTGCCAGCAGCCGGTCGACTAGCGGGGCGGCAGATACGCAGTATTTT. The chain uses TRBV9 and TRBJ2-3, with TRBD2 matching 11 bases. V lost 4 bases and J lost 4; bases outside the gene matches: 8. CDR1 is SGDLS and CDR2 is YYNGEE in the germline V gene. The length of the CDR3 is 16 residues.

The V call is TRBV10-3, the J call TRBJ2-3, with D tentatively TRBD1 (5 bases). CDR1 is ENHRY and CDR2 is SYGVKD in the germline V gene. V lost 6 bases to trimming and J lost 0 bases, with 13 bases between them. There are 15 residues in the CDR3. The CDR3 DNA reads as TGTGCCATCAGCCCCGACAGAACTAGCACAGATACGCAGTATTTT. Protein product: CAISPDRTSTDTQYF.